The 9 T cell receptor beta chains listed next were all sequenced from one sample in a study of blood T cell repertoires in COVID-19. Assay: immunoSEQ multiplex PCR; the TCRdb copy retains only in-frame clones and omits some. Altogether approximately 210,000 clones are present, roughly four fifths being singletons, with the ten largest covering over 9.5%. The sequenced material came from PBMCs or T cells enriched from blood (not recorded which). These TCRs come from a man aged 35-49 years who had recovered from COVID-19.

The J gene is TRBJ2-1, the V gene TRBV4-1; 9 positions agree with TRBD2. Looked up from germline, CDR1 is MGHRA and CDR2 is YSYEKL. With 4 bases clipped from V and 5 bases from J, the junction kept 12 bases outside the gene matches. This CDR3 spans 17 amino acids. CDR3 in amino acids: CASSLDVRTSENNEQFF. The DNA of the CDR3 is TGCGCCAGCAGCCTTGACGTACGGACTAGCGAGAACAATGAGCAGTTCTTC.

Here the CDR3 DNA reads TGTGCCAGCAGTACTTTTGATACGCAGTATTTT. Protein: CASSTFDTQYF. The rearrangement joins TRBV28 to TRBJ2-3, with D hard to call. CDR3 size: 11 residues. V was pared by 5 bases and J by 6 bases, with 6 bases between. Germline lookup yields CDR1 MDHEN and CDR2 SYDVKM.

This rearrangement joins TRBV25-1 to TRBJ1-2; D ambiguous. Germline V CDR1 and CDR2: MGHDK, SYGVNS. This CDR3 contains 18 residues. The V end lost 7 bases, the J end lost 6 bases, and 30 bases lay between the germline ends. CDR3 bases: TGTGCCAGCAAAGGACTTAGCGGGGAGTACTCCTACTTAGATGGCTACACCTTC. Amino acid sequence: CASKGLSGEYSYLDGYTF.

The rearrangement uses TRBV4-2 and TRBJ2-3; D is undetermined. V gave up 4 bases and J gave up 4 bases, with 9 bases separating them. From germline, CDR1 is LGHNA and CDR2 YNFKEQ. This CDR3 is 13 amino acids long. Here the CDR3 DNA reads TGTGCCAGCAGCCGGTCGTTAGCAGATACGCAGTATTTT. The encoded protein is CASSRSLADTQYF.

The CDR3 region is CAIGGPGNTGELFF. CDR3 DNA sequence: TGTGCCATCGGAGGGCCGGGGAACACCGGGGAGCTGTTTTTT. The J gene is TRBJ2-2, the V gene TRBV30, with D perhaps TRBD2 (6 bases). V was trimmed by 8 bases and J by 1 base, leaving 14 bases between them. CDR1 and CDR2 from the germline V gene are GTSNPN and SVGIG (reference sequence). The CDR3 totals 14 residues.

The CDR3 DNA reads TGTGCCAGCAGTATATCCACCCGGGGCACTGAAGCTTTCTTT. It translates to CASSISTRGTEAFF. This chain uses TRBV28 with TRBJ1-1; unclear D gene. The CDR3 is 14 residues long. V shed 5 bases and J shed 4 bases, with 14 bases lying between them. Germline CDR1 and CDR2: MDHEN and SYDVKM. The entire variable domain, with the rest obtained from reference TRBV28 and TRBJ1-1, is as follows: DVKVTQSSRYLVKRTGEKVFLECVQDMDHENMFWYRQDPGLGLRLIYFSYDVKMKEKGDIPEGYSVSREKKERFSLILESASTNQTSMYLCASSISTRGTEAFFGQGTRLTVV.

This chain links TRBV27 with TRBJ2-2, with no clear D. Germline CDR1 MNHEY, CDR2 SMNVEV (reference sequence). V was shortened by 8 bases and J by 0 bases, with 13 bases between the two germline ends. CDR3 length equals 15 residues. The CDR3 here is CASHPRLANTGELFF. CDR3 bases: TGTGCCAGCCACCCCAGGCTCGCGAACACCGGGGAGCTGTTTTTT.

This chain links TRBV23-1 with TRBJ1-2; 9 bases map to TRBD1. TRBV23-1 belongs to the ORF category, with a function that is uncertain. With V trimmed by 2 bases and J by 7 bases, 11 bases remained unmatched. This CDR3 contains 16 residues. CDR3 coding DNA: TGCGCCAGCAGTCAACAAGGGGGGGACAGGGCCCTTGGCTACACCTTC. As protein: CASSQQGGDRALGYTF.

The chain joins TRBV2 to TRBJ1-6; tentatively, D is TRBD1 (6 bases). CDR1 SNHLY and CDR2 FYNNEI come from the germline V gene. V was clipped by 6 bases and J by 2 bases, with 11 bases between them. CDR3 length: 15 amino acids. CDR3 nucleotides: TGTGCCAGCAGCCCACAGGGAACCTATAATTCACCCCTCCACTTT. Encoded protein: CASSPQGTYNSPLHF.